Following are 18 T cell receptor beta chains from one sample sequenced in a study of CD8 T cells in ankylosing spondylitis (TCRdb year 2017). Library preparation employed 5' RACE. Sequencing used an Illumina HiSeq 2500. Clones were called with MiXCR by TCRdb after fastp trimmed the public reads at Q25, and only in-frame beta chains were retained. Rows are combined by CDR3 protein, so each entry shows the most common genes and DNA. The sample profile shows approximately 150,000 distinct CDR3 sequences; roughly 10% of them were found once. The ten largest clones represent about 16% of the sample. Sequencing used blood, either unsorted or a sorted T cell fraction (not recorded which). All receptors come from a female donor with ankylosing spondylitis or in good health (not recorded which).

This clonotype was detected many times. This rearrangement joins TRBV20-1 to TRBJ1-4; no clear D. CDR3 length: 12 residues. Per the germline V gene, CDR1 is DFQATT and CDR2 is SNEGSKA (reference sequence). V shed 3 bases and J shed 5 bases, with 7 bases lying between them. CDR3 in amino acids: CSASLGNEKLFF. The CDR3 DNA is TGCAGTGCTAGTCTGGGAAATGAAAAACTGTTTTTT.

This clonotype was counted only a few times. The rearrangement uses TRBV6-5 and TRBJ2-7, with D hard to call. The CDR3 is made up of 12 amino acids. Trimming pared 5 bases from V and 6 bases from J, leaving 11 bases between. Germline CDR1 is MNHEY and CDR2 is SVGAGI. CDR3: CASSPGPREQYF. The CDR3 DNA follows: TGTGCCAGCAGTCCGGGCCCACGCGAGCAGTACTTC.

The rearrangement uses TRBV7-9 and TRBJ2-2, with 8 positions matching TRBD2. With 3 bases clipped from V and 1 base from J, the junction kept 4 bases outside the gene matches. This CDR3 contains 16 residues. The germline V gene has CDR1 SEHNR and CDR2 FQNEAQ (reference sequence). DNA of the CDR3: TGTGCCAGCAGCTTTAGCGGGACGGGGAACACCGGGGAGCTGTTTTTT. It is translated as CASSFSGTGNTGELFF.

This clonotype has more than one count but fewer than ten. V is TRBV5-5 and J is TRBJ2-2; D is unresolved. CDR3 length equals 15 residues. Trimming removed 4 bases at V and 0 bases at J, with 10 bases between. CDR1 is SGHKS, CDR2 YYEKEE, per germline (reference sequence). CDR3 sequence: CASSNQVPNTGELFF. As DNA, the CDR3 is TGTGCCAGCAGCAACCAGGTGCCGAACACCGGGGAGCTGTTTTTT.

There are many counts of this clonotype. The chain is built from TRBV5-5 and TRBJ2-7; the D gene is possibly TRBD2 (5 bases). V was trimmed by 2 bases and J by 0 bases, leaving 6 bases between them. Germline loops: CDR1 SGHKS, CDR2 YYEKEE (reference sequence). This CDR3 is built from 13 residues. CDR3 in DNA: TGTGCCAGCAGCTTCGGGGTCTCCTACGAGCAGTACTTC. This gives the protein CASSFGVSYEQYF.

This clonotype came up many times. This chain links TRBV4-3 with TRBJ2-1; 10 positions agree with TRBD2. J was trimmed by 0 bases and V by 0 bases; bases with no gene match: 5. The germline CDR1 and CDR2 sequences are LGHNA and YSLEER. The CDR3 extends over 18 amino acids. The CDR3 sequence is CASSQDEASGSSYNEQFF. The CDR3 bases are TGCGCCAGCAGCCAAGATGAGGCTAGCGGGAGCTCCTACAATGAGCAGTTCTTC.

This chain uses TRBV25-1 with TRBJ1-1; D remains unclear. This CDR3 has 14 amino acids. Germline-derived CDR1 and CDR2 are MGHDK and SYGVNS. V lost 1 base to trimming and J lost 5 bases, with 11 bases between them. The CDR3: CASSEFFSLTEAFF. The DNA of the CDR3 is TGTGCCAGCAGTGAATTTTTTTCCTTAACTGAAGCTTTCTTT.

This chain uses TRBV12-3 or TRBV12-4 with TRBJ2-5; 8 bases fit TRBD2. The CDR3 is 15 residues long. V was pared by 6 bases and J by 5 bases, with 11 bases of the junction left unmatched. The CDR3: CASSQGSGTYETQYF. DNA of the CDR3: TGTGCCAGCAGCCAGGGTAGCGGGACATACGAGACCCAGTACTTC.

This clonotype was seen more than once but under ten times. The rearrangement joins TRBV27 to TRBJ2-3; a possible D gene is TRBD2 (6 bases). V gave up 8 bases and J gave up 2 bases, with 17 bases separating them. The CDR3 covers 15 residues. Germline V gives CDR1 MNHEY, CDR2 SMNVEV (reference sequence). For the CDR3, the DNA is TGTGCCAGCCAAGCCTTAGGCGGGATCACAGATACGCAGTATTTT. Translating gives CASQALGGITDTQYF.

The gene calls are TRBV11-2 and TRBJ2-2; TRBD2 is a possible D gene (6 bases). The CDR3 has 15 residues. Germline V gene sequence: CDR1 SGHAT, CDR2 FQNNGV. V dropped 2 bases and J dropped 3 bases, with 10 bases sitting between them. CDR3 nucleotides: TGTGCCAGCAGCTTATACGGAGGGGACACCGGGGAGCTGTTTTTT. This codes for CASSLYGGDTGELFF.

This clonotype occurred a few times. The genes are TRBV20-1 and TRBJ2-7; D is possibly TRBD1 (6 bases). Trimming took off 3 bases at V and 5 bases at J, with 17 bases between the two ends. The CDR3 consists of 14 residues. The germline CDR1 and CDR2 sequences are DFQATT and SNEGSKA (reference sequence). The CDR3 sequence is CSASWLGGTNEQYF. The CDR3 DNA is TGCAGTGCTAGTTGGTTAGGGGGAACTAACGAGCAGTACTTC.

This clonotype has a handful of counts. The J gene is TRBJ2-2, the V gene TRBV5-1, with 8 positions matching TRBD1. The germline gives CDR1 SGHRS, CDR2 YFSETQ. V lost 1 base, J lost 6 bases, and 2 bases stayed unmatched. The CDR3 has 14 residues. The CDR3 protein is CASSLWTGPGELFF. CDR3 nucleotide sequence: TGCGCCAGCAGCTTGTGGACAGGGCCCGGGGAGCTGTTTTTT.

This clonotype has more than one count but fewer than ten. The CDR3 coding sequence is TGTGCCAGCAGCCATAAGGTAGTCGAGCAGTTCTTC. Its protein is CASSHKVVEQFF. The chain links TRBV16 to TRBJ2-1; D unresolved. CDR1 and CDR2 (germline): KGHSY, FQNENV. V lost 3 bases and J 10 bases, leaving 10 bases between the germline ends. The length of the CDR3 is 12 residues.

This chain joins TRBV5-6 and TRBJ1-5; maybe TRBD1 (5 bases). The CDR3 is 15 amino acids. Looked up from germline, CDR1 is SGHDT and CDR2 is YYEEEE. The ends were cut back, 4 bases at V and 7 bases at J, with 18 bases in the middle. This chain's CDR3 is CASSTSNWGGQPQHF. The CDR3 nucleotides read TGTGCCAGCAGCACCTCTAATTGGGGCGGACAGCCCCAGCATTTT. Drawing the rest from reference TRBV5-6 and TRBJ1-5, the complete variable domain is DAGVTQSPTHLIKTRGQQVTLRCSPKSGHDTVSWYQQALGQGPQFIFQYYEEEERQRGNFPDRFSGHQFPNYSSELNVNALLLGDSALYLCASSTSNWGGQPQHFGDGTRLSIL.

In this sample, this clonotype turned up a few times. V and J are TRBV6-2 or TRBV6-3 and TRBJ2-1; 10 positions agree with TRBD2. Looked up from germline, CDR1 is MNHEY and CDR2 is SVGEGT. The CDR3 is 22 residues long. Trimming at V came to 0 bases and at J to 0 bases, leaving 17 bases not matched to a gene. The CDR3 is CASSYSALGAEREGYSYNEQFF. DNA of the CDR3: TGTGCCAGCAGTTACTCAGCCCTCGGTGCGGAGCGGGAGGGATACTCCTACAATGAGCAGTTCTTC.

This clonotype was seen only a few times. This chain links TRBV30 with TRBJ1-2; TRBD1 is a possible D gene (5 bases). From germline, CDR1 is GTSNPN and CDR2 SVGIG (reference sequence). The CDR3 spans 12 residues. Deletions cut 6 bases from V and 7 bases from J, with 15 bases between. CDR3 protein: CACPGPRGGYTF. The CDR3 coding sequence is TGTGCCTGCCCCGGACCTAGGGGTGGCTACACCTTC.

This clonotype came up many times. This chain joins TRBV24-1 and TRBJ2-3; 11 bases match TRBD2. The length of the CDR3 is 12 residues. Germline CDR1 is KGHDR and CDR2 is SFDVKD. V shed 9 bases and J 5 bases; nucleotides not matched to a gene: 0. The CDR3 region is CATGLAGDTQYF. CDR3 nucleotides: TGTGCCACCGGACTAGCGGGAGATACGCAGTATTTT.

Only a few counts were recorded for this clonotype. The chain has TRBV24-1 and TRBJ2-1; 7 bases are shared with TRBD1. The V gene end was trimmed by 7 bases and the J gene end by 5 bases; junction bases not matched to a gene: 4. This CDR3 region has 13 residues. Germline V gene sequence: CDR1 KGHDR, CDR2 SFDVKD. The CDR3 protein is CATRGQGDNEQFF. CDR3 DNA: TGTGCCACCAGAGGCCAGGGGGACAATGAGCAGTTCTTC.